This T cell receptor (beta chain) comes out of a study of blood T cell repertoires in COVID-19. The overall study: COVID-19 samples from acute and convalescent phases originated in the United States, Italy and Spain. PBMCs, B-cell-depleted T cells, or T cells provided the cDNA or gDNA that made up the material.

The CDR3 spans 14 residues. Trimming cost V 4 bases and J 4 bases, with 13 bases left between them. The germline CDR1 and CDR2 sequences are LGHDT and YNNKEL (reference sequence). Original data processing: Amplifying reference gene primers gave estimates of nucleated cell counts. Using immunoSEQ multiplex PCR, the repertoire was profiled, and TCRdb retains in-frame clones only, with some absent. For V, J and clone size, that table is used; D and trimming come from the DNA. The table records tens of thousands of clones, around nine tenths of them present only once. The chain has TRBV3-1 (or the pseudogene TRBV3-2) and TRBJ1-2; tentative D call: TRBD1 (5 bases). The sample consisted of peripheral blood. The sequence was collected from a human donor in a cohort sampled during active COVID-19. CDR3 nucleotides: TGTGCCAGCAGCCCTAGGCAGGGTACCTATGGCTACACCTTC. Protein product: CASSPRQGTYGYTF.